The rows below give T cell receptor beta chains drawn from one sample of a study of T-cell memory formation after mild COVID-19. TCRdb fed the 5' RACE reads into MiXCR, producing one record per CDR3 protein. The sample contains over 150,000 distinct CDR3 sequences, roughly 23% of which appear only once. Sequences were obtained from PBMCs or a T cell subset sorted from them (not recorded which). These TCRs come from an adult woman who had mild COVID-19 (a few samples of this study predate the infection). Cell type and time point are not known. Each CDR3 is given with its conserved first and last residue. Fields, in order: V gene, clone size, J gene, D gene, CDR3 length, CDR3 DNA, CDR3 protein. The D gene is left open where the match is weak. The size entry is marked missing in some rows and otherwise reads once, few, many or a size class.

TRBV29-1,.,TRBJ1-1,.,18,TGCAGCGTTGAAGATTTCCAAGAAGGACCCCTAGGGAGCACTGAAGCTTTCTTT,CSVEDFQEGPLGSTEAFF
TRBV7-7,.,TRBJ2-5,TRBD1,18,TGTGCTAGCAGCTTAGCCCCCGGGACAGGGCTCCCTCAAGAGACCCAGTACTTC,CASSLAPGTGLPQETQYF
TRBV4-1,.,TRBJ2-7,.,15,TGCGCCAGCAGCCAATCGTGGGGGGGCCGATCCGAGCAGTACTTC,CASSQSWGGRSEQYF
TRBV4-1,.,TRBJ2-2,TRBD2,15,TGCGCCAGCAGTCGACTAGCGGGAGACCCCGGGGAGCTGTTTTTT,CASSRLAGDPGELFF
TRBV7-9,few,TRBJ1-5,.,14,TGTGCCAGCAGCTTAGGAGAAGGACGACAGCCCCAGCATTTT,CASSLGEGRQPQHF
TRBV20-1,.,TRBJ2-7,.,11,TGCAGTGCTAGTGCGGGGTACGAGCAGTACTTC,CSASAGYEQYF
TRBV5-1,.,TRBJ2-1,TRBD2,18,TGCGCCAGCAGCTTGGACCTCAGCGGGAGGTACTCCTACAATGAGCAGTTCTTC,CASSLDLSGRYSYNEQFF
TRBV4-3,few,TRBJ1-1,.,15,TGCGCCAGCACCCAAGAGGGCCTGGATAACACTGAAGCTTTCTTT,CASTQEGLDNTEAFF
TRBV4-2,.,TRBJ1-2,.,13,TGTGCCAGCAGCCAAGAGTTGGGGGCAGCTCACACCTTC,CASSQELGAAHTF
TRBV5-1,.,TRBJ2-7,TRBD1,13,TGCGCCAGCAGCTTGACAGGGGGAAACGAGCAGTACTTC,CASSLTGGNEQYF
TRBV7-9,.,TRBJ2-7,.,16,TGTGCCAGCAGCTTAGATTGGGGACCCAGTTTCTACGAGCAGTACTTC,CASSLDWGPSFYEQYF
TRBV19,.,TRBJ2-1,.,14,TGTGCCAGTAGTATGCCGTCCCGAGCGGGTGAGCAGTTCTTC,CASSMPSRAGEQFF
TRBV12-3/TRBV12-4,.,TRBJ2-7,TRBD2,15,TGTGCCAGCAGATCCGGGACTAGCTATGCCTACGAGCAGTACTTC,CASRSGTSYAYEQYF
TRBV7-9,few,TRBJ2-1,TRBD2,15,TGTGCCAGCAGCTGGACTAGCGGGGACGAGAATGAGCAGTTCTTC,CASSWTSGDENEQFF
TRBV20-1,few,TRBJ2-3,TRBD2,16,TGCAGTGCTGGCACGACGGGACTAGCGGTCACAGATACGCAGTATTTT,CSAGTTGLAVTDTQYF
TRBV14,.,TRBJ2-1,.,15,TGTGCCAGCAGCCCCTACAGGAGCTCCTACAATGAGCAGTTCTTC,CASSPYRSSYNEQFF
TRBV15,few,TRBJ2-1,.,13,TGTGCCACCAGCTCTCGGTTGGGAAATGAGCAGTTCTTC,CATSSRLGNEQFF
TRBV6-1,few,TRBJ1-5,TRBD1,14,TGTGCCAGCAGTCCAGACAGGGGGCGTCAGCCCCAGCATTTT,CASSPDRGRQPQHF
TRBV7-2,few,TRBJ2-6,TRBD1,18,TGTGCCAGCAGCAAGGACAGGGCTGTCAACTCTGGGGCCAACGTCCTGACTTTC,CASSKDRAVNSGANVLTF
TRBV13,few,TRBJ1-1,TRBD1,14,TGTGCCAGCAGCTTAGGGACAGGGGCCACTGAAGCTTTCTTT,CASSLGTGATEAFF
TRBV4-1,many,TRBJ2-7,.,15,TGCGCCAGCAGCCCCCAAGAAGGCGGAGCGTACGAGCAGTACTTC,CASSPQEGGAYEQYF
TRBV3-1,.,TRBJ2-6,.,20,TGTGCCAGCAGCCAAGATTCGGCTTTTCGGGGTCTCCCTGGGGCCAACGTCCTGACTTTC,CASSQDSAFRGLPGANVLTF